The 8 T cell receptor beta chains below all came from one sample that was sequenced in a study of blood T cell repertoires in COVID-19. Sequencing used immunoSEQ multiplex PCR; TCRdb keeps in-frame clones, though not all of them. Of 240,000 or so clones listed, roughly 83% were seen once; the top ten hold over 2%. Sequencing used PBMCs or T cells enriched from blood (not recorded which). The receptors shown here come from a woman in her 50s who had recovered from COVID-19.

The V gene is TRBV10-3, the J gene TRBJ1-2; possible D gene TRBD1, 6 bases. Trimming cost V 0 bases and J 3 bases, with 17 bases left between them. The CDR3 totals 17 residues. The germline V gene has CDR1 ENHRY and CDR2 SYGVKD. The chain's CDR3 is CAISESRRGAGDYGYTF. The CDR3 bases are TGTGCCATCAGTGAGTCCCGTCGGGGGGCGGGGGACTATGGCTACACCTTC.

The V and J genes are TRBV3-1 (or the pseudogene TRBV3-2) and TRBJ1-5, with 8 positions matching TRBD1. Germline values: CDR1 LGHDT, CDR2 YNNKEL (reference sequence). Trimming took 4 bases from V and 4 from J; bases not matched to a gene: 6. The CDR3 sequence is 15 residues long. The DNA of the CDR3 is TGTGCCAGCAGCCCTGGACAGGGCCCTAATCAGCCCCAGCATTTT. The encoded protein is CASSPGQGPNQPQHF.

The chain is built from TRBV27 and TRBJ2-5; TRBD1 agrees at 7 bases. With 5 bases clipped from V and 4 bases from J, the junction kept 7 bases outside the gene matches. This CDR3 comprises 14 residues. Germline CDR1 is MNHEY and CDR2 is SMNVEV (reference sequence). CDR3 region: CASSGTAVGETQYF. CDR3 coding DNA: TGTGCCAGCAGTGGGACAGCTGTTGGAGAGACCCAGTACTTC.

The rearrangement uses TRBV11-3 and TRBJ2-3; 7 bases align to TRBD1. This CDR3 is 15 amino acids long. In germline, CDR1 is SGHNT, CDR2 YENEEA. The V segment lost 3 bases and the J segment 2 bases; nucleotides outside the gene matches: 5. The CDR3 sequence: CASSLGQQNTDTQYF. Here the CDR3 DNA reads TGTGCCAGCAGCTTGGGACAGCAAAACACAGATACGCAGTATTTT. The whole variable domain, remainder taken from reference TRBV11-3 and TRBJ2-3, is EAGVVQSPRYKIIEKKQPVAFWCNPISGHNTLYWYLQNLGQGPELLIRYENEEAVDDSQLPKDRFSAERLKGVDSTLKIQPAELGDSAVYLCASSLGQQNTDTQYFGPGTRLTVL.

This clone was seen once. CDR3 nucleotide sequence: TGTGCCAGCAGCCGAGGAGTTTACAATGAGCAGTTCTTC. It codes for CASSRGVYNEQFF. V and J are TRBV28 and TRBJ2-1; no clear D. Germline V gene lookup returns CDR1 MDHEN and CDR2 SYDVKM. With 6 bases removed from V and 4 bases from J, the gap between germline ends came to 10 bases. The CDR3 totals 13 residues.

The chain has TRBV7-2 and TRBJ2-1, with D perhaps matching TRBD2 (7 bases). Germline CDR1 is SGHTA and CDR2 is FQGNSA. This CDR3 has 15 residues. Trimming removed 1 base at V and 5 bases at J, with 12 bases between. CDR3 bases: TGTGCCAGCAGCTTAGGAGGGGGGGTGAACAATGAGCAGTTCTTC. Translating gives CASSLGGGVNNEQFF.

The sample holds a few counts of this clone. This chain joins TRBV2 and TRBJ1-5; D is unclear. Germline CDR1 and CDR2: SNHLY and FYNNEI. V gave up 4 bases and J gave up 4 bases, with 5 bases separating them. The CDR3 sequence is 12 residues long. The CDR3 loop reads CASSVPNQPQHF. In DNA, the CDR3 is TGTGCCAGCAGTGTCCCTAATCAGCCCCAGCATTTT.

This clone turned up a few times. The chain carries TRBV5-8 and TRBJ1-2, with TRBD1 matching over 9 bases. Germline CDR1 SGHTS, CDR2 YDEGEE. The CDR3 covers 13 residues. V shed 4 bases and J 7 bases; nucleotides not matched to a gene: 5. This CDR3 is CASSVTGGVGYTF. The CDR3, as DNA: TGTGCCAGCAGCGTCACAGGGGGCGTTGGCTACACCTTC.